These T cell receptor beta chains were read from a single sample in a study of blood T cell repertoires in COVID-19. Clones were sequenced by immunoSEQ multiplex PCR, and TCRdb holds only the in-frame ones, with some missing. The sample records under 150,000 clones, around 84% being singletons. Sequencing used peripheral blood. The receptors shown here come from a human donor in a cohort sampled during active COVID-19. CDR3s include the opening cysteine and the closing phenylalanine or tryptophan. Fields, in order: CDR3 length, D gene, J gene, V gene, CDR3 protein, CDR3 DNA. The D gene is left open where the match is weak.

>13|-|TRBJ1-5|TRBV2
CASSVFSNQPQHF
TGTGCCAGCAGTGTCTTTAGCAATCAGCCCCAGCATTTT
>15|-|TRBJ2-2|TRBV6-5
CASSSGTTNTGELFF
TGTGCCAGCAGTTCCGGGACAACGAACACCGGGGAGCTGTTTTTT
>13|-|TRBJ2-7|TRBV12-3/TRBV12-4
CASSLNRVDEQYF
TGTGCCAGCAGTTTGAACAGGGTAGACGAGCAGTACTTC
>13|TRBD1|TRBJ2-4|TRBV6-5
CASATPGQFSQYF
TGTGCCAGCGCCACGCCGGGACAGTTCTCTCAGTACTTC
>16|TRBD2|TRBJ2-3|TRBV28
CASSLPTSGGTDTQYF
TGTGCCAGCAGTTTACCCACTAGCGGGGGCACAGATACGCAGTATTTT
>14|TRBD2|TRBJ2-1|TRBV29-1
CSVDNPAGVDEQFF
TGCAGCGTTGATAATCCAGCGGGAGTCGATGAGCAGTTCTTC
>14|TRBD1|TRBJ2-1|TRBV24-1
CATSKTGTYNEQFF
TGTGCCACCAGTAAGACAGGGACCTACAATGAGCAGTTCTTC
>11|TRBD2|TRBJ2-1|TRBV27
CASSWGGWQFF
TGTGCCAGCAGTTGGGGGGGTTGGCAGTTCTTC
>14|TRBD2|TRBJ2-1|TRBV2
CATAAGSSYNEQFF
TGTGCCACCGCAGCGGGGAGCTCCTACAATGAGCAGTTCTTC
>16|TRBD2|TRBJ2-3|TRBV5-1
CASSSRLAGRTDTQYF
TGCGCCAGCAGCTCCAGACTAGCGGGGCGCACAGATACGCAGTATTTT
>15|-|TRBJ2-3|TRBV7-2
CASSPGPYSTDTQYF
TGTGCCAGCAGCCCAGGCCCCTACAGCACAGATACGCAGTATTTT